A single TCR beta chain is shown here with its context. What it binds is unknown. This record belongs to a study of T cell responses to AZD1222 COVID-19 vaccine. The assay was immunoSEQ multiplex PCR, and TCRdb's table has in-frame clones only and misses some. The sample includes some 97,000 clones, 87% of them seen just once. Broader study findings: Spike-specific TCR repertoires showed rising breadth and depth after two AZD1222 doses. Repertoires were sampled only after the peak T cell response. Variant regions that are unmutated are reportedly the target of nearly half of spike-specific TCRs. Donors were chiefly white British, with a greater number of females, and clonal diversity was perhaps underestimated.

This TCR was recovered from an adult in good health. The source material was peripheral blood, sampled on day 0 of MenACWY control vaccination.

The CDR3 loop is CASTTQETQYF. CDR3 sequence (DNA): TGTGCCAGCACCACCCAAGAGACCCAGTACTTC. The rearrangement joins TRBV5-4 to TRBJ2-5; D not resolved. CDR3 size: 11 residues. CDR1 is SGHNT, CDR2 YYREEE, per germline (reference sequence). V dropped 6 bases and J dropped 1 base, with 4 bases sitting between them.